This T cell receptor (beta chain) was captured by sequencing in a study of Ad26.COV2.S vaccination and SARS-CoV-2 variants. Study in general: Donor was one of the participants in the Ad26.COV2.S arm of the COV1001 trial.

Regarding treatment: some 20 received Ad26.COV2.S at low or high dose, single or two shots; roughly 5 received placebo; per-sample allocation not given. Vaccine and placebo recipients were sampled on day 63 after the first injection. Aged 18-55 years, donor was enrolled in Boston around 2020. Sequencing was performed with immunoSEQ multiplex PCR; in TCRdb, only in-frame clones are kept and a portion is missing. Of roughly 460,000 clones listed, roughly nine tenths are singletons. This CDR3 spans 13 amino acids. The V end was cut by 3 bases, the J end by 8 bases, with 11 bases between. This clone was counted once.

The chain employs TRBV12-3 or TRBV12-4 and TRBJ1-3; perhaps TRBD1 as D (6 bases). The starting material was peripheral blood, obtained in a trial of Ad26.COV2.S vaccine versus placebo. This receptor was obtained from a person between 18 and 65 years old who received the Ad26.COV2.S COVID-19 vaccine or a placebo. The CDR3: CASSFGGSYTIYF. As DNA, the CDR3 is TGTGCCAGCAGTTTCGGGGGCTCGTACACCATATATTTT.